The 4 T cell receptor beta chains listed next were all sequenced from one sample in a study of T-cell memory formation after mild COVID-19. Using its own MiXCR run on the 5' RACE reads, TCRdb lists one record per CDR3 protein. The sample yields 190,000 or so distinct CDR3 sequences, 20% to 25% seen once. The source material was PBMCs or a T cell subset sorted from them (not recorded which). These receptors all come from an adult woman who had mild COVID-19 (a few samples of this study predate the infection). Cell type and time point are not known.

The rearrangement joins TRBV12-3 or TRBV12-4 to TRBJ2-3; 11 bases are a match to TRBD2. CDR3 length equals 16 residues. J was trimmed by 3 bases and V by 6 bases; bases with no gene match: 8. The CDR3 sequence: CASRLAGVERTDTQYF. CDR3 coding DNA: TGTGCCAGCAGACTAGCGGGAGTCGAGCGGACAGATACGCAGTATTTT.

The V and J genes are TRBV24-1 and TRBJ2-5, with 9 bases aligning to TRBD1. Trimming at V came to 3 bases and at J to 5 bases, leaving 6 bases not matched to a gene. CDR1 is KGHDR, CDR2 SFDVKD, per germline. This CDR3 contains 15 residues. The CDR3 here is CATSDGDRVGETQYF. The CDR3 coding sequence is TGTGCCACCAGTGATGGGGACAGGGTGGGGGAGACCCAGTACTTC.

The chain couples TRBV30 to TRBJ2-1, with D hard to call. The ends were cut back, 4 bases at V and 0 bases at J, with 10 bases in the middle. Germline CDR1 is GTSNPN and CDR2 is SVGIG (reference sequence). The CDR3 spans 14 residues. Here the CDR3 reads CAWKPPSSYNEQFF. CDR3 in DNA: TGTGCCTGGAAGCCCCCTAGCTCCTACAATGAGCAGTTCTTC.

The sample holds a few counts of this clonotype. This sequence joins TRBV4-3 and TRBJ2-7; D remains unclear. The length of the CDR3 is 15 residues. Deletions cut 0 bases from V and 4 bases from J, with 13 bases between. From germline, CDR1 is LGHNA and CDR2 YSLEER. The CDR3 DNA reads as TGCGCCAGCAGCCAAGATCTCAGGTTAGGTTACGAGCAGTACTTC. Protein sequence: CASSQDLRLGYEQYF.